The 21 T cell receptor beta chains in this list originate from one sample, sequenced in a study of T cells expressing NK-cell markers. TCRdb re-called the 5' RACE reads and catalogs CDR3 proteins one per entry, DNA excluded. This sample contains 200,000 to 300,000 distinct CDR3 sequences. The sample comprised blood T cells: a sorted CD56 or NKG2C T cell subset, CD4+ or CD8+ T cells, or bulk PBMC T cells (not recorded which). The receptors here all came from a man in his late teens or twenties in good health.

The chain recombines TRBV10-3 with TRBJ2-7; TCRdb outputs TRBD1, but without DNA this stays unchecked. Germline CDR1 reads ENHRY; CDR2 reads SYGVKD. This CDR3 spans 13 amino acids. CDR3 sequence: CAITQGSSYEQYF.

The chain links TRBV14 to TRBJ2-3; the TCRdb D gene call, TRBD1, has no DNA to confirm it. The length of the CDR3 is 15 residues. Looked up from germline, CDR1 is SGHDN and CDR2 is FVKESK. CDR3 residues: CASSHGQGRRDTQYF.

The chain couples TRBV5-4 to TRBJ2-2; the D call of TRBD2 rests on TCRdb alone, since no DNA is present to check it. The CDR3 is 16 residues long. CDR1 and CDR2 (germline): SGHNT, YYREEE (reference sequence). The CDR3 loop is CASRKGGGSPTGELFF. Full variable domain (rest looked up from reference TRBV5-4 and TRBJ2-2): ETGVTQSPTHLIKTRGQQVTLRCSSQSGHNTVSWYQQALGQGPQFIFQYYREEENGRGNFPPRFSGLQFPNYSSELNVNALELDDSALYLCASRKGGGSPTGELFFGEGSRLTVL.

J is TRBJ2-5 and V is TRBV10-3; lacking DNA, the TRBD2 call made by TCRdb goes unchecked. The germline gives CDR1 ENHRY, CDR2 SYGVKD. This CDR3 has 15 residues. The CDR3: CAISEERLAGGTQYF.

V is TRBV7-8 and J is TRBJ2-5; absent DNA, TCRdb's TRBD1 call cannot be checked. This CDR3 has 15 residues. Germline-derived CDR1 and CDR2 are SGHVS and FQNEAQ. The CDR3 reads CASSPRWQSQETQYF.

The chain couples TRBV3-1 to TRBJ2-1; TCRdb lists TRBD2, though no DNA is available to test this call. The CDR3 has 17 residues. CDR1 and CDR2 (germline): LGHDT, YNNKEL (reference sequence). This chain's CDR3 is CASSPTAGTSSYNEQFF.

The V call is TRBV18, the J call TRBJ2-3; TCRdb reports TRBD1, a call that lacks DNA to check it against. The CDR3 contains 15 residues. CDR1 and CDR2 (germline): KGHSH, LQKENI. Here the CDR3 reads CASSAKTGITDTQYF. Filled out from reference TRBV18 and TRBJ2-3, the complete variable domain reads NAGVMQNPRHLVRRRGQEARLRCSPMKGHSHVYWYRQLPEEGLKFMVYLQKENIIDESGMPKERFSAEFPKEGPSILRIQQVVRGDSAAYFCASSAKTGITDTQYFGPGTRLTVL.

V gene TRBV10-1 combines with J gene TRBJ1-6. Germline V gives CDR1 WNHNN, CDR2 SYGVQD (reference sequence). CDR3 length: 13 amino acids. The CDR3 sequence is CASSESPNSPLHF.

The V gene is TRBV20-1, the J gene TRBJ1-2; TCRdb selects TRBD1, and the lack of DNA leaves this call unchecked. The CDR3 totals 14 residues. Germline-derived CDR1 and CDR2 are DFQATT and SNEGSKA (reference sequence). CDR3 region: CSAGLGQGNYGYTF.

The rearrangement uses TRBV7-9 and TRBJ2-2; TCRdb proposes TRBD1, but this gene call is untestable without DNA. The germline gives CDR1 SEHNR, CDR2 FQNEAQ (reference sequence). There are 14 residues in the CDR3. CDR3 amino acids: CASSAAPGGGELFF.

The chain links TRBV29-1 to TRBJ1-1; the D gene TCRdb calls, TRBD1, cannot be checked with no DNA. Looked up from germline, CDR1 is SQVTM and CDR2 is ANQGSEA. The length of the CDR3 is 14 residues. The CDR3 protein is CSARGDRRNTEAFF.

This chain links TRBV7-2 with TRBJ2-1; TCRdb lists TRBD2, though no DNA is available to test this call. Germline V gives CDR1 SGHTA, CDR2 FQGNSA. The length of the CDR3 is 15 residues. CDR3 sequence: CASSSESGLAGEQFF.

The chain's CDR3 is CASSPRAGGPRNEQFF. This chain joins TRBV18 and TRBJ2-1; absent DNA, TCRdb's TRBD2 call cannot be checked. The CDR3 consists of 16 residues. CDR1 and CDR2 from the germline V gene are KGHSH and LQKENI.

V is TRBV28 and J is TRBJ1-5; TCRdb calls TRBD1, which cannot be checked without DNA. In germline, CDR1 is MDHEN, CDR2 SYDVKM. The CDR3 has 15 amino acids. CDR3 protein: CASSLYRQAGQPQHF.

The V call is TRBV11-2, the J call TRBJ2-1. The length of the CDR3 is 12 residues. CDR1 SGHAT and CDR2 FQNNGV come from the germline V gene. CDR3: CASSLVRREQFF.

The chain links TRBV12-3 or TRBV12-4 to TRBJ2-1; lacking DNA, the TRBD1 call made by TCRdb goes unchecked. The CDR3 is 14 residues long. CDR3 loop: CASRLGQGANEQFF.

The chain employs TRBV12-3 or TRBV12-4 and TRBJ1-2; TCRdb reports TRBD1, a call that lacks DNA to check it against. The CDR3 is made up of 16 amino acids. CDR3 protein: CASSLVPAGQGGGYTF.

The V gene is TRBV12-3 or TRBV12-4, the J gene TRBJ2-1; TCRdb's D call of TRBD1 is untestable without DNA. CDR3 size: 13 residues. CDR3 protein: CASSRSESLWQFF.

The chain employs TRBV20-1 and TRBJ2-4; the TCRdb D gene call, TRBD1, has no DNA to confirm it. The CDR3 length is 15 residues. CDR1 and CDR2 (germline): DFQATT, SNEGSKA (reference sequence). This CDR3 is CSATLGGLTKNIQYF.

The chain employs TRBV20-1 and TRBJ2-1. The germline gives CDR1 DFQATT, CDR2 SNEGSKA (reference sequence). There are 14 residues in the CDR3. The CDR3 loop reads CSARSVSLYNEQFF.

The V gene is TRBV4-2, the J gene TRBJ2-1; without DNA, the TCRdb call of TRBD2 cannot be checked. The CDR3 spans 16 residues. The germline gives CDR1 LGHNA, CDR2 YNFKEQ. CDR3 sequence: CASSQEGTSGKNEQFF.